This T cell receptor (beta chain) is drawn from a study of blood T cell repertoires in COVID-19. In the authors' methods: Amplification with reference gene primers provided the estimates of nucleated cell counts. Sequencing used immunoSEQ multiplex PCR; TCRdb keeps in-frame clones, though not all of them. Clonal size and the V and J genes are those of that table, whereas D and trimming came from the DNA. The sample holds about 330,000 clones; approximately 88% are singletons and the top ten take more than 7.5%. Per the germline V gene, CDR1 is MNHEY and CDR2 is SMNVEV (reference sequence). J was trimmed by 6 bases and V by 5 bases; bases with no gene match: 10. The CDR3 length is 16 residues.

The TCR sequence derives from a man aged 30 to 45 with COVID-19, enrolled during active disease. Specimen: peripheral blood. The J gene is TRBJ1-5, the V gene TRBV27; 10 bases are a match to TRBD1. This chain's CDR3 is CASSPQRDRGFQPQHF. The CDR3 DNA sequence: TGTGCCAGCAGTCCCCAGAGGGACAGGGGTTTTCAGCCCCAGCATTTT.